The T cell receptor (beta chain) described here comes from a study of beta chain features in type 1 diabetes. At the level of the study: Comparable age, gender and cell yields were observed in patients relative to healthy donors. Sorted cells, more than 95,000,000 in number, were examined across all samples.

The sequenced template was cDNA made from the entire isolated RNA. Each sample of naive, central memory or regulatory T cells had, on average, about 3.5 million reads. Here immunoSEQ multiplex PCR was the method, and the copy in TCRdb shows in-frame clones only, minus some. Of about half a million clones detected, about an eighth appear once; the ten largest clones hold over 0.035%. CDR1 and CDR2 from the germline V gene are SQVTM and ANQGSEA. Trimming cost V 5 bases and J 0 bases, with 7 bases left between them. The CDR3 extends over 12 amino acids. Material for sequencing was naive CD4+ T cells from blood. This chain links TRBV29-1 with TRBJ1-2; no reliable D call. The origin of this receptor is a woman aged 18-29 years in good health. The CDR3 loop is CSVLLANYGYTF. CDR3 nucleotides: TGCAGCGTTCTTCTTGCTAACTATGGCTACACCTTC.